Included here is one T cell receptor (beta chain) sequence, with context. The sample comes from a study of T cell responses to AZD1222 COVID-19 vaccine. About the study: Second doses that came at about 4 or about 12 weeks were put together.

Libraries were prepared by immunoSEQ multiplex PCR; TCRdb keeps only in-frame clonotypes and omits some of them. The sample records more than 100,000 clones, roughly 90% being singletons. The V end lost 5 bases, the J end lost 1 base, and 11 bases lay between the germline ends. CDR1 SNHLY and CDR2 FYNNEI come from the germline V gene. The CDR3 sequence is 15 residues long. This sample comprised peripheral blood, obtained on day 0 of AZD1222 vaccination. This chain uses TRBV2 with TRBJ1-4, with D maybe TRBD1 (5 bases). The source is an adult in good health. This chain's CDR3 is CASSLTGVTNEKLFF. CDR3 coding DNA: TGTGCCAGCAGTTTAACAGGAGTAACTAATGAAAAACTGTTTTTT.